The rows below give T cell receptor beta chains drawn from one sample of a study of CD8+CD57+ T cells in acquired aplastic anemia. MiXCR, run by TCRdb on the reads, gives a single entry per CDR3 protein. Counted here are 150,000 to 200,000 distinct CDR3 sequences, 64% occurring once; the ten biggest clones make up about half. The sample comprised sorted CD4+, CD8+, or CD8+CD57+ T cells (not recorded which) from PBMCs. All receptors derive from a human donor with severe aplastic anemia or a healthy control (not recorded which). CDR3s include the opening cysteine and the closing phenylalanine or tryptophan. A D gene is named only where the DNA matches it firmly. The size field is filled for only some rows; it gives once, few, many or a size class.

v_call	j_call	clone_size	d_call	cdr3_aa	cdr3_nt
TRBV2	TRBJ1-5	-	-	CASASVNTNSNQPQHF	TGTGCCAGCGCTTCGGTGAACACCAATAGCAATCAGCCCCAGCATTTT
TRBV25-1	TRBJ1-2	-	-	CASTGGHYGYTF	TGTGCCAGCACCGGGGGTCACTATGGCTACACCTTC
TRBV19	TRBJ2-3	-	TRBD1	CASRGTGSDTQYF	TGTGCCAGTAGAGGGACAGGTTCGGATACGCAGTATTTT
TRBV2	TRBJ1-6	-	-	CASSGQHGSPLHF	TGTGCCAGCAGCGGACAGCACGGTTCGCCCCTCCACTTT
TRBV2	TRBJ1-6	few	-	CASNTRSSNSPLHF	TGTGCCAGCAATACCAGATCGTCTAATTCACCCCTCCACTTT
TRBV20-1	TRBJ2-2	-	-	CSARVSGANTGELFF	TGCAGTGCTAGGGTTAGCGGAGCGAACACCGGGGAGCTGTTTTTT
TRBV5-1	TRBJ2-5	-	TRBD2	CASSFQVAGGQYQETQYF	TGCGCCAGCAGCTTTCAGGTAGCGGGGGGACAATATCAAGAGACCCAGTACTTC
TRBV20-1	TRBJ2-1	-	TRBD2	CSAAGTRGGEQFF	TGCAGTGCCGCCGGGACTAGGGGTGGTGAGCAGTTCTTC
TRBV4-3	TRBJ2-1	many	TRBD2	CASSHSTGGEYNEQFF	TGCGCCAGCAGCCATTCCACGGGGGGGGAATACAATGAGCAGTTCTTC
TRBV20-1	TRBJ2-7	few	-	CSASVGAYEQYF	TGCAGTGCTAGTGTAGGAGCCTACGAGCAGTACTTC
TRBV24-1	TRBJ2-3	-	TRBD1	CATSQSGQGIDTQYF	TGTGCCACCAGTCAATCGGGACAGGGTATAGATACGCAGTATTTT
TRBV7-2	TRBJ1-2	-	TRBD1	CASSSGQGFGYTF	TGTGCCAGCAGCTCGGGACAGGGCTTCGGCTACACCTTC
TRBV20-1	TRBJ2-1	-	TRBD2	CSTYFGLAGGWFF	TGCAGTACCTATTTCGGGCTAGCGGGAGGGTGGTTCTTC
TRBV5-1	TRBJ2-2	-	-	CASSLSGFGELFF	TGCGCCAGCAGCTTGTCAGGGTTCGGGGAGCTGTTTTTT
TRBV9	TRBJ2-1	once	-	CASSVGSGVAEQFF	TGTGCCAGCAGCGTAGGTTCTGGGGTTGCTGAGCAGTTCTTC
TRBV20-1	TRBJ1-6	-	-	CSGVVTGHSPLHF	TGCAGCGGCGTAGTGACAGGACACTCACCCCTCCACTTT
TRBV20-1	TRBJ2-7	-	TRBD2	CSTPSAGTSGGQYEQYF	TGCAGTACCCCTTCTGCGGGGACTAGCGGGGGCCAATACGAGCAGTACTTC
TRBV15	TRBJ2-7	-	TRBD1	CATSPSRTGDYEQYF	TGTGCCACCAGCCCCTCTCGGACAGGGGACTACGAGCAGTACTTC
TRBV24-1	TRBJ2-3	-	TRBD1	CATSEGNRGSTDTQYF	TGTGCCACCAGTGAGGGGAACAGGGGAAGCACAGATACGCAGTATTTT
TRBV7-9	TRBJ1-1	-	TRBD1	CASSLTTGAEAFF	TGTGCCAGCAGCCTGACTACAGGGGCCGAAGCTTTCTTT
TRBV11-3	TRBJ2-5	-	-	CASSLGEGRGETQYF	TGTGCCAGCAGCTTAGGGGAAGGAAGAGGGGAGACCCAGTACTTC
TRBV7-2	TRBJ2-1	-	-	CASTKRDEQFF	TGTGCCAGCACAAAAAGGGATGAGCAGTTCTTC
TRBV20-1	TRBJ1-2	-	TRBD1	CSAATGGYGYTF	TGCAGTGCTGCGACAGGGGGCTATGGCTACACCTTC
TRBV9	TRBJ2-1	-	-	CASSVSLGGHLNNEQFF	TGTGCCAGCAGCGTTTCCCTTGGGGGGCACTTAAACAATGAGCAGTTCTTC
TRBV7-9	TRBJ2-2	-	-	CASSLVGGRSNTGELFF	TGTGCCAGCAGCTTAGTTGGGGGGCGGTCGAACACCGGGGAGCTGTTCTTT
TRBV5-1	TRBJ2-7	many	TRBD2	CASSGPLAGDSYEQYF	TGCGCCAGCAGCGGACCTCTAGCGGGGGACTCCTACGAGCAGTACTTC
TRBV11-2	TRBJ2-7	-	-	CASSGLADFSYEQYF	TGTGCCAGCAGTGGATTAGCGGATTTCTCCTACGAGCAGTACTTC
TRBV5-1	TRBJ2-5	-	-	CASSQNRDIYETQYF	TGCGCCAGCAGCCAAAACAGGGACATATACGAGACCCAGTACTTC
TRBV6-2/TRBV6-3	TRBJ1-1	-	-	CASSYSGANTEAFF	TGTGCCAGCAGTTATTCTGGGGCGAACACTGAAGCTTTCTTT
TRBV19	TRBJ1-3	many	-	CASSMVFRGVGDGNTIYF	TGTGCCAGTAGTATGGTCTTTCGGGGTGTGGGCGATGGAAACACCATATATTTT
TRBV2	TRBJ1-2	few	-	CASRQGLLNYGYTF	TGTGCCAGCAGACAAGGGTTGCTCAACTATGGCTACACCTTC
TRBV29-1	TRBJ2-5	-	-	CSVSPGQGNQETQYF	TGCAGCGTTTCGCCCGGGCAGGGAAACCAAGAGACCCAGTACTTC
TRBV20-1	TRBJ2-7	-	-	CSAVRTAPHEQYF	TGCAGTGCTGTGAGGACAGCACCCCACGAGCAGTACTTC
TRBV20-1	TRBJ2-7	-	TRBD1	CSAQGQFYEQYF	TGCAGTGCCCAGGGACAGTTCTACGAGCAGTACTTC
TRBV15	TRBJ2-7	many	-	CATSRGYEQYF	TGTGCCACCTCCCGAGGGTACGAGCAGTACTTC
TRBV20-1	TRBJ2-7	many	-	CSARDYGRGEYEQYF	TGCAGTGCTAGAGATTACGGCAGGGGGGAATACGAGCAGTACTTC
TRBV7-9	TRBJ2-3	-	-	CASSLVGQATDTQYF	TGTGCCAGCAGCTTAGTGGGACAAGCCACAGATACGCAGTATTTT
TRBV10-3	TRBJ2-3	few	-	CAISGLGTDTQYF	TGTGCCATCAGTGGGCTGGGCACAGATACGCAGTATTTT
TRBV5-1	TRBJ1-4	-	-	CASSLSGRGNEKLFF	TGCGCCAGCAGCTTGAGCGGCAGGGGTAATGAAAAACTGTTTTTT
TRBV10-3	TRBJ1-3	-	-	CAISDGGNTIYF	TGTGCCATCAGTGACGGAGGAAACACCATATATTTT
TRBV6-5	TRBJ1-1	many	-	CASKEGMNTEAFF	TGTGCCAGCAAGGAAGGAATGAACACTGAAGCTTTCTTT
TRBV10-2	TRBJ1-2	few	-	CASSEILQEPNYGYTF	TGCGCCAGCAGTGAGATTTTACAGGAACCTAACTATGGCTACACCTTC
TRBV2	TRBJ2-7	-	-	CASRRQGGLEQYF	TGTGCCAGCAGGAGACAGGGAGGGTTGGAGCAGTACTTC
TRBV7-9	TRBJ2-3	-	TRBD1	CASSSWTGSDTQYF	TGTGCCAGCAGCTCCTGGACAGGTTCAGATACGCAGTATTTT
TRBV3-1	TRBJ1-2	-	TRBD1	CASSQGQGGGYTF	TGTGCCAGCAGCCAGGGACAGGGAGGAGGCTACACCTTC
TRBV12-5	TRBJ2-2	-	-	CASGLQSTGELFF	TGTGCTAGTGGTCTACAGAGCACCGGGGAGCTGTTTTTT
TRBV9	TRBJ2-3	-	-	CASSRNTDTQYF	TGTGCCAGCAGCCGAAACACAGATACGCAGTATTTT
TRBV10-3	TRBJ2-7	-	TRBD2	CAIQRTSGTYGQYF	TGTGCCATCCAAAGGACTAGCGGTACCTACGGGCAGTACTTC
TRBV25-1	TRBJ2-7	-	-	CASSYSFGGAYPYEQYF	TGTGCCAGCAGTTACTCCTTCGGGGGCGCCTACCCATACGAGCAGTACTTC
TRBV2	TRBJ1-2	-	-	CASSVDSYTF	TGTGCCAGTTCTGTTGATAGCTACACCTTC
TRBV5-1	TRBJ2-2	-	TRBD2	CASSARLAGGTGELFF	TGTGCCAGCAGCGCCAGACTAGCGGGAGGCACCGGGGAGCTGTTTTTT
TRBV20-1	TRBJ2-5	-	TRBD2	CSAILAGGFYQETQYF	TGCAGTGCTATCCTAGCGGGGGGGTTCTACCAAGAGACCCAGTACTTC
TRBV24-1	TRBJ2-5	-	-	CATSDFFSREETQYF	TGTGCCACCAGTGATTTCTTCTCCAGGGAAGAGACCCAGTACTTC
TRBV7-2	TRBJ2-4	-	-	CASSSSGTVAKNIQYF	TGTGCCAGCAGCTCGAGCGGGACAGTGGCCAAAAACATTCAGTACTTC
TRBV2	TRBJ1-4	-	TRBD1	CASIRDRENEKLFF	TGTGCCAGCATCAGGGACAGGGAAAATGAAAAACTGTTTTTT
TRBV7-2	TRBJ2-1	-	TRBD2	CASSLTPLSGRSNEQFF	TGTGCCAGCAGCTTAACGCCCCTTAGCGGGAGAAGCAATGAGCAGTTCTTC
TRBV5-1	TRBJ1-3	many	-	CASSLGKGSGNTIYF	TGCGCCAGCAGCCTAGGGAAGGGCTCTGGAAACACCATATATTTT